A selection of T cell receptor beta chains follows, all from one sample in a study of blood T cell repertoires in COVID-19. The data were produced by immunoSEQ multiplex PCR, yet TCRdb's version contains in-frame clones alone and is incomplete. Among about 200,000 clones, about 88% were seen once, and the ten largest hold 18%. The sequenced sample was peripheral blood. The origin of the receptors is a man in his fifties or sixties with COVID-19, enrolled during active disease. Each CDR3 is given with its conserved first and last residue. Each record gives: D gene, J gene, clone size, V gene, CDR3 protein, CDR3 DNA. D genes are given only for firm matches. For some rows the clone size is stated as once, few or many, or as a class when expanded; others skip it.

TRBD1	TRBJ1-3	once	TRBV6-1	CASSETGVDSGNTIYF	TGTGCCAGCAGTGAGACAGGGGTCGACTCTGGAAACACCATATATTTT
.	TRBJ2-7	.	TRBV9	CASSVDVSKHYEQYF	TGTGCCAGCAGCGTAGACGTTTCGAAGCATTACGAGCAGTACTTC
.	TRBJ1-4	.	TRBV30	CAWSPTGAEKLFF	TGTGCCTGGAGTCCGACAGGAGCCGAAAAACTGTTTTTT
TRBD1	TRBJ2-6	.	TRBV5-1	CASSLQPQQGNSGANVLTF	TGCGCCAGCAGCCTCCAACCACAACAGGGGAACTCTGGGGCCAACGTCCTGACTTTC
.	TRBJ2-5	.	TRBV5-1	CASSLGALVGSQETQYF	TGCGCCAGCAGCTTGGGCGCCTTGGTTGGTTCTCAAGAGACCCAGTACTTC
TRBD1	TRBJ2-7	.	TRBV25-1	CASASGQAYEQYF	TGTGCCAGCGCCTCTGGACAGGCCTACGAGCAGTACTTC
.	TRBJ1-1	.	TRBV3-1/TRBV3-2	CASSRPTQGLAFF	TGTGCCAGCAGCCGTCCGACCCAGGGGTTGGCTTTCTTT
.	TRBJ1-5	.	TRBV19	CASTLGDRGRGNQPQHF	TGTGCCAGCACATTAGGGGATCGGGGGAGAGGCAATCAGCCCCAGCATTTT
TRBD1	TRBJ2-5	.	TRBV2	CASDLQGAPQETQYF	TGTGCCAGCGACTTACAGGGGGCCCCCCAAGAGACCCAGTACTTC
TRBD1	TRBJ1-5	.	TRBV5-1	CASSPGGAGQPQHF	TGCGCCAGCAGCCCAGGGGGCGCAGGTCAGCCCCAGCATTTT
TRBD2	TRBJ2-1	.	TRBV6-5	CASRSGTSAAGEQFF	TGTGCCAGCAGGTCCGGGACTAGCGCCGCAGGTGAGCAGTTCTTC
.	TRBJ1-3	.	TRBV5-1	CASSLSPGVDSGNTIYF	TGCGCCAGCAGCTTAAGCCCCGGGGTTGACTCTGGAAACACCATATATTTT
.	TRBJ2-3	.	TRBV27	CASRWAGPSTDTQYF	TGTGCCAGCAGGTGGGCGGGACCTAGCACAGATACGCAGTATTTT
TRBD2	TRBJ2-1	.	TRBV12-5	CASGLSGSGNEQFF	TGTGCTAGTGGTCTAAGCGGGAGTGGGAATGAGCAGTTCTTC
.	TRBJ2-2	few	TRBV5-1	CASSLAPTGNTGELFF	TGCGCCAGCAGCTTGGCACCGACAGGGAACACCGGGGAGCTGTTTTTT
.	TRBJ1-3	.	TRBV9	CASSTSGNTIYF	TGTGCCAGCAGCACATCTGGAAACACCATATATTTT
.	TRBJ2-5	.	TRBV6-5	CASRTVTQETQYF	TGTGCCAGCAGGACAGTTACCCAAGAGACCCAGTACTTC
.	TRBJ2-6	.	TRBV19	CASQGMRGNVLTF	TGTGCCAGCCAGGGGATGCGTGGCAACGTCCTGACTTTC
TRBD2	TRBJ2-1	.	TRBV6-5	CASSYSGEGEQFF	TGTGCCAGCAGTTACTCGGGGGAGGGTGAGCAGTTCTTC
.	TRBJ1-1	.	TRBV30	CAWSVGGGTEAFF	TGTGCCTGGAGTGTAGGGGGGGGCACTGAAGCTTTCTTT
.	TRBJ1-5	.	TRBV4-3	CASSQVQNQPQHF	TGCGCCAGCAGCCAAGTCCAAAATCAGCCCCAGCATTTT
.	TRBJ2-1	.	TRBV9	CASSLHRETHGGEQFF	TGTGCCAGCAGCTTACACCGGGAAACACACGGGGGTGAGCAGTTCTTC
.	TRBJ2-6	.	TRBV6-2/TRBV6-3	CASSPTGIGANVLTF	TGTGCCAGCAGCCCTACAGGGATAGGGGCCAACGTCCTGACTTTC
TRBD2	TRBJ2-1	.	TRBV5-1	CASSWGLAGVWHEQFF	TGCGCCAGCAGCTGGGGACTAGCGGGGGTATGGCATGAGCAGTTCTTC
.	TRBJ2-3	.	TRBV11-2	CASSYSTSSTDTQYF	TGTGCCAGCAGCTACTCCACGTCTAGCACAGATACGCAGTATTTT
TRBD1	TRBJ2-7	.	TRBV5-1	CASSYGTGGFYEQYF	TGCGCCAGCAGCTATGGGACAGGGGGGTTCTACGAGCAGTACTTC
.	TRBJ2-1	once	TRBV10-2	CASRTWGQGSYNEQFF	TGCGCCAGCAGAACCTGGGGGCAGGGCTCCTACAATGAGCAGTTCTTC
.	TRBJ1-1	.	TRBV11-2	CASSFYRVTEAFF	TGTGCCAGCAGCTTTTACAGGGTCACTGAAGCTTTCTTT
TRBD1	TRBJ1-3	.	TRBV2	CASSRGSYRGIRGNTIYF	TGTGCCAGCAGTCGGGGATCTTACAGGGGGATTCGGGGAAACACCATATATTTT
.	TRBJ2-5	.	TRBV30	CAWRGAGLLRGETQYF	TGTGCCTGGAGGGGTGCGGGGCTACTGAGGGGAGAGACCCAGTACTTC
TRBD2	TRBJ2-3	.	TRBV13	CASSFLRTSGRVKTDTQYF	TGTGCCAGCAGCTTCCTCCGGACTAGCGGGAGGGTAAAGACAGATACGCAGTATTTT
TRBD2	TRBJ2-1	.	TRBV7-9	CASSGTSGHNEQFF	TGTGCCAGCAGCGGGACTAGCGGGCACAATGAGCAGTTCTTC
.	TRBJ2-1	.	TRBV5-1	CASSWSRDNEQFF	TGCGCCAGCAGCTGGTCCAGGGACAATGAGCAGTTCTTC
TRBD2	TRBJ2-7	.	TRBV6-5	CASSYRGTSAYEQYF	TGTGCCAGCAGTTACCGAGGGACTAGCGCGTACGAGCAGTACTTC
TRBD1	TRBJ2-7	.	TRBV27	CASSLSGTGFPYEQYF	TGTGCCAGCAGTTTATCTGGGACAGGCTTCCCCTACGAGCAGTACTTC
TRBD2	TRBJ2-3	.	TRBV2	CASSLGLAGGLPRTDTQYF	TGTGCCAGCAGCCTGGGACTAGCGGGAGGCCTCCCCCGCACAGATACGCAGTATTTT
.	TRBJ2-1	few	TRBV5-4	CASRSQGGRYNEQFF	TGTGCCAGCAGATCGCAGGGGGGCCGCTACAATGAGCAGTTCTTC